The clone carrying this TCR beta chain was seen a single time. Its antigen is undetermined. Trimming shortened V by 6 bases and J by 2 bases, and 14 bases separated the two germline ends. CDR3 length: 14 amino acids. CDR1 is SGHRS and CDR2 is YFSETQ in the germline V gene. This sample stems from a study of cytotoxic CD8 clonotypes in ibrutinib-treated CLL. At the level of the study: Responses comprised about 25 partial and 2 complete; at median approximately 72 months, about 15 remained remitted and about 12 progressed. The sample average was about 260,000 productive templates and 85,000 to 100,000 productive rearrangements. Whole-study findings and limits: Rare overall, public clonotypes shrank or held steady under therapy. Baseline clonality exceeded age-matched healthy donors and tracked circulating CD8+ T-cell counts.

Using immunoSEQ multiplex PCR, the repertoire was profiled, and TCRdb retains in-frame clones only, with some absent. The sample carries about 76,000 clones, 70% to 90% recorded once. Source: PBMCs, taken before ibrutinib treatment. The receptor's source is a human donor with chronic lymphocytic leukemia. This chain connects TRBV5-1 to TRBJ2-5; maybe TRBD1 (5 bases). In DNA, the CDR3 is TGCGCCAGCAATTGGGGCACTGGGCAAGAGACCCAGTACTTC. This sequence encodes CASNWGTGQETQYF.